This T cell receptor beta chain was found in a study of shared clonotypes between healthy human individuals. The sample holds one count of this clone. This CDR3 has 15 amino acids. Germline CDR1 and CDR2: SGDLS and YYNGEE. Trimming pared 4 bases from V and 1 base from J, leaving 14 bases between. Naive CD8 cells comprised CD45RO-negative, CCR7-positively selected cells, excluding terminally differentiated effector memory CD45RA+ cells. Sequencing was performed with immunoSEQ multiplex PCR; in TCRdb, only in-frame clones are kept and a portion is missing. The sample has about 1,800,000 clones; roughly 95% are singletons.

The sequence derives from a man aged 18-30 years in good health. V usage is TRBV9 and J usage is TRBJ1-1, with D possibly being TRBD1 (6 bases). Source material: naive CD8+ T cells sorted from blood. The CDR3 bases are TGTGCCAGCAGCAAAATAACAGGGCGGAACACTGAAGCTTTCTTT. Translated, it gives CASSKITGRNTEAFF.